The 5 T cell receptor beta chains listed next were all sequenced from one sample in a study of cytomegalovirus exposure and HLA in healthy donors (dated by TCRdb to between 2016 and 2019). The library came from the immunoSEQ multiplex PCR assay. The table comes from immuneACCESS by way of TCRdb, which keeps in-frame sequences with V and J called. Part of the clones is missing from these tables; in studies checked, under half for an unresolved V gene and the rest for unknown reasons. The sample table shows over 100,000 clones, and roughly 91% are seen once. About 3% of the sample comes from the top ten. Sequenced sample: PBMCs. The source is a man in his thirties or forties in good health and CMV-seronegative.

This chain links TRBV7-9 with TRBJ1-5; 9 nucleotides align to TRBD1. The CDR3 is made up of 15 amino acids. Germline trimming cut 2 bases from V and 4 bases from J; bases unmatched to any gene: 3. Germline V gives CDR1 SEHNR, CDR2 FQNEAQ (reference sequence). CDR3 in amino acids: CASSLTGQGNQPQHF. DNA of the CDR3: TGTGCCAGCAGCTTAACGGGACAGGGTAATCAGCCCCAGCATTTT. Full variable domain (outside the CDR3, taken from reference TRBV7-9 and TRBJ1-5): DTGVSQNPRHKITKRGQNVTFRCDPISEHNRLYWYRQTLGQGPEFLTYFQNEAQLEKSRLLSDRFSAERPKGSFSTLEIQRTEQGDSAMYLCASSLTGQGNQPQHFGDGTRLSIL.

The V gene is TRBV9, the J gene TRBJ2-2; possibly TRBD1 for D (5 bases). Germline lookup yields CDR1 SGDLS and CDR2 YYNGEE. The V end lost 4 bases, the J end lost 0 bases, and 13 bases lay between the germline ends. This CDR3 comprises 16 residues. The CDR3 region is CASSTGIRANTGELFF. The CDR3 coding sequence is TGTGCCAGCAGCACAGGTATACGGGCGAACACCGGGGAGCTGTTTTTT.

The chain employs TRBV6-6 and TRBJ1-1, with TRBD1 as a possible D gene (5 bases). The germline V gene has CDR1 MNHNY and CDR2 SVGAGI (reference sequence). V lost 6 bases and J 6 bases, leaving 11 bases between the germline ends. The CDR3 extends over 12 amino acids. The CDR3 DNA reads TGTGCCAGCAGCATCCGGGGGGCTGAAGCTTTCTTT. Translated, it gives CASSIRGAEAFF.

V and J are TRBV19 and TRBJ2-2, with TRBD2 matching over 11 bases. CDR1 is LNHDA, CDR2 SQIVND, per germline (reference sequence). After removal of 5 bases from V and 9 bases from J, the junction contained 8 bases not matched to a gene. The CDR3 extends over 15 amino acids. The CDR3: CASSATSGDPRELFF. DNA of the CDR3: TGTGCCAGTAGTGCGACTAGCGGGGACCCCCGGGAGCTGTTTTTT.

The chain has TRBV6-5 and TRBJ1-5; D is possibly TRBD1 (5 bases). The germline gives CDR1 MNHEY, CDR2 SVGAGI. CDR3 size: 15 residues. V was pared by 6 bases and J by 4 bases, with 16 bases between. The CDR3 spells CASSTSGRANQPQHF. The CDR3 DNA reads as TGTGCCAGCAGCACTTCGGGCAGGGCGAATCAGCCCCAGCATTTT.